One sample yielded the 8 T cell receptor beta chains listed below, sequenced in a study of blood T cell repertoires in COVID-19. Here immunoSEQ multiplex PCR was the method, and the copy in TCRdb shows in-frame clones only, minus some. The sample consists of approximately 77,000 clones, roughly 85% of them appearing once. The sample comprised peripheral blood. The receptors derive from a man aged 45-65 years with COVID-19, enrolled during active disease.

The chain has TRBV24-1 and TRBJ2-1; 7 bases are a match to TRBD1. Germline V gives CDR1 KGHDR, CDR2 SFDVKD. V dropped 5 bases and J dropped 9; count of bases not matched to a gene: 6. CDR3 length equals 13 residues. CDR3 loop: CATSALNRGEQFF. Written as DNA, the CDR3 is TGTGCCACCAGTGCACTGAACAGGGGTGAGCAGTTCTTC.

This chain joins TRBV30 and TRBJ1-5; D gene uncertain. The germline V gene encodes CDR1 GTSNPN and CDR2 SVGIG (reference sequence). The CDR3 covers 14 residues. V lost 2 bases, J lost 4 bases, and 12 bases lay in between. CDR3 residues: CAWSTGWSNQPQHF. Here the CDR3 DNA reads TGTGCCTGGAGTACGGGGTGGAGTAATCAGCCCCAGCATTTT.

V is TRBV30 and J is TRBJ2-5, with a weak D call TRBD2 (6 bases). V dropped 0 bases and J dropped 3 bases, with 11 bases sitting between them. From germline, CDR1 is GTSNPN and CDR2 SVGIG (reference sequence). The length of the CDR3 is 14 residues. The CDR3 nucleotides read TGTGCCTGGAGTGTACTGGGGGGTAAAGAGACCCAGTACTTC. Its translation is CAWSVLGGKETQYF.

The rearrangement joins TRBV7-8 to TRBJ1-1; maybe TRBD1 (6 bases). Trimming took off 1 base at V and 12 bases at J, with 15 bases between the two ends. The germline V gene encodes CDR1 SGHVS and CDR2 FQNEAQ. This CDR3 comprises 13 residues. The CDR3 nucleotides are TGTGCCAGCAGCTTAGAGCGGCGGGGGGCAACTTTCTTT. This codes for CASSLERRGATFF.

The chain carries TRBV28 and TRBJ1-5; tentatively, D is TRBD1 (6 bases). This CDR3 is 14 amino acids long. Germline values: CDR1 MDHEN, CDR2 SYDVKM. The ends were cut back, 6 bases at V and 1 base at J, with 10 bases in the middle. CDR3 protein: CASSQTGSNQPQHF. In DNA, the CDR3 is TGTGCCAGCAGCCAAACAGGGAGCAATCAGCCCCAGCATTTT.

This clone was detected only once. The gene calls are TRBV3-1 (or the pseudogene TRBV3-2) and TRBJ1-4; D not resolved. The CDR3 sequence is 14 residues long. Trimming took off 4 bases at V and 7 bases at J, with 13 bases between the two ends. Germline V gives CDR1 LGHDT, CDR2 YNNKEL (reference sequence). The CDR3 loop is CASSPRPTGEKLFF. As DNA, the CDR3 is TGTGCCAGCAGCCCAAGACCGACGGGTGAAAAACTGTTTTTT.

CDR3 sequence (DNA): TGTGCCAGCAGTCTCCGGACAGGGGGAAATTCACCCCTCCACTTT. Translated, it gives CASSLRTGGNSPLHF. The rearrangement joins TRBV28 to TRBJ1-6; 10 bases are shared with TRBD1. V gave up 5 bases and J gave up 7 bases; unmatched junction bases: 5. This CDR3 is 15 amino acids long. From germline, CDR1 is MDHEN and CDR2 SYDVKM.

CDR3 in DNA: TGTGCCAGCAGCCAAGATATAGCGGGAGTCTGGAGTGAGCAGTTCTTC. This encodes CASSQDIAGVWSEQFF. This chain joins TRBV4-2 and TRBJ2-1, with 9 bases that match TRBD2. Germline values: CDR1 LGHNA, CDR2 YNFKEQ. The CDR3 contains 16 residues. J lost 9 bases, V lost 0 bases, and 9 bases had no gene match.